A single sample is the source of the 2 T cell receptor beta chains below, sequenced in a study of blood T cell repertoires in COVID-19. Libraries were prepared by immunoSEQ multiplex PCR; TCRdb keeps only in-frame clonotypes and omits some of them. There are 150,000 or so clones in the sample; around 90% occur only once, and roughly 4% lies in the top ten. Source material: PBMCs or T cells enriched from blood (not recorded which). These receptor sequences come from a woman aged 40 to 50 who had been exposed to COVID-19.

CDR3 in amino acids: CASSTTGGRAYTQYF. In nucleotides, the CDR3 is TGTGCCAGTAGTACCACAGGGGGGCGAGCGTATACGCAGTATTTT. The rearrangement joins TRBV19 to TRBJ2-3; 8 bases match TRBD1. The CDR3 is 15 amino acids. The V gene end was trimmed by 4 bases and the J gene end by 7 bases; junction bases not matched to a gene: 10. CDR1 and CDR2 from the germline V gene are LNHDA and SQIVND (reference sequence).

This rearrangement joins TRBV11-2 to TRBJ1-3, with 10 bases identical to TRBD1. The CDR3 runs 17 residues. V lost 5 bases and J lost 4; bases outside the gene matches: 11. Germline V CDR1 and CDR2: SGHAT, FQNNGV. The CDR3 spells CASSPVTGTGVGNTIYF. CDR3 bases: TGTGCCAGCAGCCCTGTTACCGGGACAGGGGTAGGAAACACCATATATTTT.